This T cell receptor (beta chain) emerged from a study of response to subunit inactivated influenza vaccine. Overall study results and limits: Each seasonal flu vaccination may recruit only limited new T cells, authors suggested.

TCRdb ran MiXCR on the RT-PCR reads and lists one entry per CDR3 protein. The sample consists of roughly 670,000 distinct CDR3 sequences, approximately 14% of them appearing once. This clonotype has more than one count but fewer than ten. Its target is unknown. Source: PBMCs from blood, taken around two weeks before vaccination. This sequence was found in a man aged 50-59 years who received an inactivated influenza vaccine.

The CDR3 region has the DNA TGCAGTGCCCCGTTGGGGGGCGCAGATACGCAGTATTTT. It is translated as CSAPLGGADTQYF. This chain joins TRBV20-1 and TRBJ2-3, with D perhaps TRBD1 or TRBD2 (6 bases each). There are 13 residues in the CDR3. Trimming removed 6 bases at V and 4 bases at J, with 14 bases between. CDR1 is DFQATT and CDR2 is SNEGSKA in the germline V gene (reference sequence).